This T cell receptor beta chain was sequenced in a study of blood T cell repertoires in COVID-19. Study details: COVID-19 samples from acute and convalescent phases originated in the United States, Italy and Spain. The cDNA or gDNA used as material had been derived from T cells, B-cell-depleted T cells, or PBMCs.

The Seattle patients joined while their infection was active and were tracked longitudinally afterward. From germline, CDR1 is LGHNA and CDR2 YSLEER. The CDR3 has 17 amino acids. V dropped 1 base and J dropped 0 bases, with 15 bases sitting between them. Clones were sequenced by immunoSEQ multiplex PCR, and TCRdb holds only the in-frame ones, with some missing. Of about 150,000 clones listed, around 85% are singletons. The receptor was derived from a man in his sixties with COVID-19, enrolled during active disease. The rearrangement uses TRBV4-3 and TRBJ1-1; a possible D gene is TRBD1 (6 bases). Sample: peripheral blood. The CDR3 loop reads CASSQGTELLMNTEAFF. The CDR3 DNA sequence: TGCGCCAGCAGCCAAGGGACAGAGTTACTAATGAACACTGAAGCTTTCTTT.